This T cell receptor (beta chain) is from a study of spatial heterogeneity in lung cancer. This clonotype was picked up many times. Germline values: CDR1 DFQATT, CDR2 SNEGSKA (reference sequence). This CDR3 contains 13 residues. The V and J ends lost 2 bases and 3 bases, in that order; junction bases with no gene match: 1. Sample time point: sample taken at primary tumor resection. TCRdb re-derived calls from the 5' RACE reads in MiXCR, one entry per CDR3 protein. The sample shows 20,000 to 25,000 distinct CDR3 sequences, around 4.3% of them seen only once. This TCR came from a male donor with early-stage non-small cell lung cancer. The source was PBMCs, collected at surgery. This chain links TRBV20-1 with TRBJ2-3; TRBD1 agrees at 8 bases. This CDR3 reads CSARQGATDTQYF. The CDR3 DNA reads as TGCAGTGCTAGACAGGGGGCTACAGATACGCAGTATTTT.